The 21 T cell receptor beta chains below all came from one sample that was sequenced in a study of response to subunit inactivated influenza vaccine. TCRdb itself ran the RT-PCR reads through MiXCR, one entry per CDR3 protein. The sample yields 300,000 to 350,000 distinct CDR3 sequences, less than 25% seen once. Sequencing used PBMCs from blood, obtained about 19 months after vaccination. These receptors came from a man between 50 and 70 years old who received an inactivated influenza vaccine.

The rearrangement joins TRBV9 to TRBJ2-1, with D possibly matching TRBD2 (5 bases). The ends were cut back, 0 bases at V and 8 bases at J, with 9 bases in the middle. Germline lookup yields CDR1 SGDLS and CDR2 YYNGEE. The CDR3 contains 13 residues. This chain's CDR3 is CASSVGTPHEQFF. CDR3 bases: TGTGCCAGCAGCGTAGGGACTCCCCATGAGCAGTTCTTC.

This clonotype appeared a few times. The chain recombines TRBV7-3 with TRBJ1-6, with D hard to call. Trimming removed 2 bases from V and 10 bases from J, with 9 bases in between. The CDR3 runs 13 residues. Germline CDR1 reads SGHTA; CDR2 reads FQGTGA. For the CDR3, the DNA is TGTGCCAGCAGCTTAGGGCAGAGGTCACCCCTCCACTTT. Its protein product is CASSLGQRSPLHF.

This clonotype was seen only a few times. V gene TRBV7-6 combines with J gene TRBJ2-1, with 14 positions matching TRBD2. Trimming took 5 bases from V and 8 from J; bases not matched to a gene: 8. The CDR3 length is 16 residues. Germline V gene sequence: CDR1 SGHVS, CDR2 FNYEAQ. The CDR3 reads CASSPGTSGRGDEQFF. CDR3 DNA: TGTGCCAGCAGCCCAGGGACTAGCGGGAGAGGGGATGAGCAGTTCTTC.

The chain couples TRBV6-5 to TRBJ1-5, with D unclear. V was clipped by 4 bases and J by 1 base, with 8 bases between them. The CDR3 is 14 residues long. The germline gives CDR1 MNHEY, CDR2 SVGAGI. The CDR3 sequence is CASSSSGSNQPQHF. In DNA, the CDR3 is TGTGCCAGCAGTTCCTCGGGAAGCAATCAGCCCCAGCATTTT.

The rearrangement uses TRBV20-1 and TRBJ2-3; no clear D. V dropped 6 bases and J dropped 13 bases, with 20 bases sitting between them. The CDR3 extends over 12 amino acids. Germline CDR1 reads DFQATT; CDR2 reads SNEGSKA (reference sequence). Here the CDR3 DNA reads TGCAGTGCCCCCGACCTAGGCACATCGGAGTATTTT. Translation gives CSAPDLGTSEYF.

This rearrangement joins TRBV10-3 to TRBJ2-5; TRBD2 matches at 7 bases. The CDR3 sequence is 15 residues long. Looked up from germline, CDR1 is ENHRY and CDR2 is SYGVKD. V lost 0 bases, J lost 4 bases, and 5 bases stayed unmatched. The CDR3: CAISESKGGGETQYF. The CDR3 DNA is TGTGCCATCAGTGAGTCGAAGGGCGGGGGAGAGACCCAGTACTTC.

This clonotype occurred a few times. The CDR3 sequence is CASSRLKGYGYTF. CDR3 nucleotide sequence: TGTGCCAGCAGCCGCCTTAAGGGCTATGGCTACACCTTC. The J gene is TRBJ1-2, the V gene TRBV6-1; no firm D call. This CDR3 contains 13 residues. Germline lookup yields CDR1 MNHNS and CDR2 SASEGT. With 6 bases removed from V and 4 bases from J, the gap between germline ends came to 12 bases.

This clonotype was detected only a few times. The V call is TRBV12-3 or TRBV12-4, the J call TRBJ1-2, with 9 bases matching TRBD1. With V trimmed by 3 bases and J by 5 bases, 10 bases remained unmatched. CDR3 size: 16 residues. CDR3 loop: CASSFRTGANPYGYTF. CDR3 coding DNA: TGTGCCAGCAGTTTCAGGACAGGGGCTAATCCTTATGGCTACACCTTC.

The V call is TRBV12-3 or TRBV12-4, the J call TRBJ2-2; perhaps TRBD1 as D (5 bases). V lost 8 bases to trimming and J lost 4 bases, with 17 bases between them. There are 15 residues in the CDR3. The CDR3 region is CASSIGAGSTGELFF. Written as DNA, the CDR3 is TGTGCCAGCTCGATTGGGGCAGGCAGCACCGGGGAGCTGTTTTTT.

This clonotype was found a few times. The chain recombines TRBV11-2 with TRBJ2-5; no clear D. Germline values: CDR1 SGHAT, CDR2 FQNNGV. The CDR3 is 17 residues long. Trimming took off 0 bases at V and 5 bases at J, with 19 bases between the two ends. CDR3 bases: TGTGCCAGCAGCTTAGATGGCATCCCTCCAGTCCACGAGACCCAGTACTTC. Encoded protein: CASSLDGIPPVHETQYF. The full variable domain, rest sourced from reference TRBV11-2 and TRBJ2-5, is EAGVAQSPRYKIIEKRQSVAFWCNPISGHATLYWYQQILGQGPKLLIQFQNNGVVDDSQLPKDRFSAERLKGVDSTLKIQPAKLEDSAVYLCASSLDGIPPVHETQYFGPGTRLLVL.

The J gene is TRBJ2-2, the V gene TRBV6-5, with D unresolved. V was shortened by 0 bases and J by 6 bases, with 11 bases between the two germline ends. CDR3 length: 15 residues. Germline V gene data show CDR1 as MNHEY and CDR2 as SVGAGI. The CDR3 loop reads CASSYSRWKAGELFF. The CDR3 nucleotides are TGTGCCAGCAGTTACTCGCGGTGGAAGGCCGGGGAGCTGTTTTTT.

This clonotype was counted only a few times. V is TRBV12-3 or TRBV12-4 and J is TRBJ2-5; tentatively, D is TRBD2 (5 bases). V gave up 7 bases and J gave up 4 bases, with 13 bases separating them. This CDR3 is built from 13 residues. The CDR3 here is CASKTGSLETQYF. CDR3 DNA sequence: TGTGCCAGCAAAACGGGATCCCTAGAGACCCAGTACTTC.

About this clonotype: One end of the junction is discordant with germline, which a read error may explain. The J gene is TRBJ1-1, the V gene TRBV7-9, with D unresolved. The CDR3 has 11 amino acids. The germline V gene has CDR1 SEHNR and CDR2 FQNEAQ (reference sequence). The CDR3 sequence: CVSSFGHEAFF. The CDR3 DNA follows: TGTGTCAGCAGCTTCGGTCATGAAGCTTTCTTT.

The V call is TRBV19, the J call TRBJ1-4, with 7 positions matching TRBD1. V trimming: 8 bases; J trimming: 5 bases; junction bases outside the gene matches: 8. Germline V CDR1 and CDR2: LNHDA, SQIVND (reference sequence). CDR3 length: 14 amino acids. This CDR3 is CASGTQGTNEKLFF. The CDR3 coding sequence is TGTGCCAGTGGGACACAGGGGACGAATGAAAAACTGTTTTTT. The variable domain in full, completed from reference TRBV19 and TRBJ1-4, reads DGGITQSPKYLFRKEGQNVTLSCEQNLNHDAMYWYRQDPGQGLRLIYYSQIVNDFQKGDIAEGYSVSREKKESFPLTVTSAQKNPTAFYLCASGTQGTNEKLFFGSGTQLSVL.

In DNA form, the CDR3 reads TGTGCCAACAGGGGACCTGCCTCAGATACGCAGTATTTT. Translated: CANRGPASDTQYF. The chain employs TRBV10-3 and TRBJ2-3, with 7 nucleotides matching TRBD1. The CDR3 has 13 amino acids. Germline loops: CDR1 ENHRY, CDR2 SYGVKD. The V segment lost 10 bases and the J segment 4 bases; nucleotides outside the gene matches: 8.

The DNA of the CDR3 is TGTGCCAGCAGCTTAGGTCCAGTGTACCAAGAGACCCAGTACTTC. As protein: CASSLGPVYQETQYF. The chain recombines TRBV11-2 with TRBJ2-5; unclear D gene. The CDR3 runs 15 residues. Germline CDR1 is SGHAT and CDR2 is FQNNGV. V was trimmed by 1 base and J by 0 bases, leaving 9 bases between them.

This clonotype has only a few counts. This chain links TRBV5-1 with TRBJ2-7; tentatively, D is TRBD2 (5 bases). V lost 4 bases, J lost 4 bases, and 18 bases lay in between. CDR1 and CDR2 (germline): SGHRS, YFSETQ. The CDR3 has 15 residues. In nucleotides, the CDR3 is TGCGCCAGCAGCCCAGGCCACGGAGGTATATACGAGCAGTACTTC. Encoded protein: CASSPGHGGIYEQYF.

This clonotype was counted only a few times. The gene calls are TRBV4-3 and TRBJ2-4; 7 bases line up with TRBD1. This CDR3 has 16 amino acids. The junction had 13 bases not matched to a gene; V was cut back by 3 bases and J by 8 bases. CDR1 is LGHNA and CDR2 is YSLEER in the germline V gene. CDR3 sequence reads: CASSHERGQVTDIQYF. CDR3 sequence (DNA): TGCGCCAGCAGCCATGAAAGAGGACAGGTCACGGACATTCAGTACTTC.

This clonotype appeared a few times. The rearrangement joins TRBV9 to TRBJ2-3; TRBD1 is a possible D gene (6 bases). The germline gives CDR1 SGDLS, CDR2 YYNGEE. The CDR3 contains 14 residues. V was trimmed by 3 bases and J by 4 bases, leaving 12 bases between them. This CDR3 is CASSDGQLADTQYF. CDR3 DNA: TGTGCCAGCAGCGACGGACAGCTAGCAGATACGCAGTATTTT.

The table lists this clonotype with a few counts. V is TRBV9 and J is TRBJ1-1, with D possibly being TRBD1 (5 bases). Germline CDR1 SGDLS, CDR2 YYNGEE. This CDR3 is 13 amino acids long. Trimming took 0 bases from V and 5 from J, leaving 8 bases between them. The CDR3: CASSVGGTTEAFF. CDR3 nucleotides: TGTGCCAGCAGCGTAGGGGGGACTACTGAAGCTTTCTTT.

This clonotype was counted many times. The chain combines TRBV12-3 or TRBV12-4 with TRBJ1-6, with D uncertain. The CDR3 extends over 15 amino acids. V shed 6 bases and J shed 6 bases, with 15 bases lying between them. CDR3 region: CASRVARMTNSPLHF. The CDR3, as DNA: TGTGCCAGCAGGGTCGCCAGGATGACTAATTCACCCCTCCACTTT.